Presented here are 32 T cell receptor beta chains from one specimen sequenced in a study of spatial heterogeneity in lung cancer. One entry per CDR3 protein, called by TCRdb with MiXCR from the 5' RACE reads. The sample contains under 75,000 distinct CDR3 sequences, 13% of which appear only once. The time point is: sample taken at primary tumor resection. Whole RNA was taken from tumor, nontumor lung or frozen PBMC; it was then sequenced unsorted. The sequencing used PBMCs, collected at surgery. The receptors derive from a male donor with early-stage non-small cell lung cancer.

This clonotype has only a few counts. The genes are TRBV10-2 and TRBJ2-5; 7 bases are a match to TRBD1. This CDR3 has 13 residues. V trimming: 5 bases; J trimming: 5 bases; junction bases outside the gene matches: 5. The V gene's germline CDR1 is WSHSY and CDR2 SAAADI. Here the CDR3 reads CASSLQGWETQYF. CDR3 sequence (DNA): TGCGCCAGCAGTCTACAGGGGTGGGAGACCCAGTACTTC.

The V and J genes are TRBV10-3 and TRBJ2-3; 13 bases are a match to TRBD2. The CDR3 sequence is 16 residues long. The junction had 2 bases not matched to a gene; V was cut back by 3 bases and J by 2 bases. The germline V gene has CDR1 ENHRY and CDR2 SYGVKD. CDR3 protein: CAISEGLAGVTDTQYF. The CDR3 DNA reads TGTGCCATCAGTGAAGGACTAGCGGGAGTCACAGATACGCAGTATTTT.

This clonotype was found a few times. CDR3 DNA: TGCAGTGCTGTCGAGGGGTACGAGCCCCAGCATTTT. Translated: CSAVEGYEPQHF. The chain has TRBV20-1 and TRBJ1-5; D is perhaps TRBD1 (5 bases). The CDR3 runs 12 residues. The V end was cut by 5 bases, the J end by 8 bases, with 13 bases between. Per the germline V gene, CDR1 is DFQATT and CDR2 is SNEGSKA (reference sequence).

This clonotype was counted many times. V is TRBV29-1 and J is TRBJ2-7; the match to TRBD1 covers 7 bases. CDR1 SQVTM and CDR2 ANQGSEA come from the germline V gene. V was pared by 4 bases and J by 4 bases, with 7 bases of the junction left unmatched. This CDR3 has 13 residues. The chain's CDR3 is CSVADRVIYEQYF. CDR3 sequence (DNA): TGCAGCGTTGCAGACAGGGTTATTTACGAGCAGTACTTC.

The chain uses TRBV27 and TRBJ2-7; 9 bases are shared with TRBD1. The germline V gene has CDR1 MNHEY and CDR2 SMNVEV (reference sequence). The CDR3 runs to 14 residues. V shed 5 bases, J shed 2 bases, and the junction held 4 bases outside the gene matches. The DNA for the CDR3 is TGTGCCAGCAGTCCCGGGGACAGGGCCTACGAGCAGTACTTC. Amino acid sequence: CASSPGDRAYEQYF.

V gene TRBV6-1 combines with J gene TRBJ2-7; TRBD1 might be the D (6 bases). The CDR3 runs to 13 residues. The V end was cut by 7 bases, the J end by 2 bases, with 12 bases between. Germline CDR1 reads MNHNS; CDR2 reads SASEGT. The CDR3 DNA sequence: TGTGCCAGCATCTCCGGGACACCCTACGAGCAGTACTTC. Translating it yields CASISGTPYEQYF.

The chain has TRBV7-9 and TRBJ1-5; D remains unclear. Germline CDR1 reads SEHNR; CDR2 reads FQNEAQ (reference sequence). The CDR3 spans 14 residues. The V end was cut by 1 base, the J end by 3 bases, with 7 bases between. CDR3 sequence (DNA): TGTGCCAGCAGCTTAGATGGGTTCAATCAGCCCCAGCATTTT. This codes for CASSLDGFNQPQHF.

This clonotype has at least ten counts. This chain links TRBV29-1 with TRBJ1-4, with D possibly being TRBD1 (6 bases). Trimming shortened V by 6 bases and J by 5 bases, and 13 bases separated the two germline ends. This CDR3 spans 13 amino acids. Germline lookup yields CDR1 SQVTM and CDR2 ANQGSEA. CDR3 sequence: CSVDGGANEKLFF. The CDR3, as DNA: TGCAGCGTCGATGGGGGGGCCAATGAAAAACTGTTTTTT.

V and J are TRBV6-6 and TRBJ1-1; D is perhaps TRBD1 (6 bases). V was cut by 5 bases and J by 1 base, with 17 bases left in between. The CDR3 is 16 residues long. CDR1 MNHNY and CDR2 SVGAGI come from the germline V gene (reference sequence). The CDR3 reads CASSLNRASANTEAFF. CDR3 DNA sequence: TGTGCCAGCAGTCTTAACAGGGCTTCGGCGAACACTGAAGCTTTCTTT.

This clonotype came up many times. The rearrangement links TRBV27 to TRBJ2-3; D gene uncertain. CDR1 and CDR2 (germline): MNHEY, SMNVEV (reference sequence). The CDR3 loop spans 13 amino acids. V lost 2 bases and J 1 base, leaving 4 bases between the germline ends. CDR3 DNA: TGTGCCAGCAGTTTAGCGGGCACAGATACGCAGTATTTT. It translates to CASSLAGTDTQYF.

As DNA, the CDR3 is TGTGCCTGGAGTTCACAGGGGAGAATAGACACCATATATTTT. Amino acid sequence: CAWSSQGRIDTIYF. The genes are TRBV30 and TRBJ1-3; 7 positions match TRBD1. The germline V gene has CDR1 GTSNPN and CDR2 SVGIG (reference sequence). The J segment lost 8 bases and the V segment lost 2 bases, leaving 9 bases of the junction unmatched. The CDR3 spans 14 residues.

V is TRBV10-3 and J is TRBJ1-2; 7 bases are shared with TRBD1. The CDR3 loop spans 14 amino acids. CDR1 is ENHRY and CDR2 is SYGVKD in the germline V gene. The junction had 11 bases not matched to a gene; V was cut back by 8 bases and J by 5 bases. For the CDR3, the DNA is TGTGCCATCGGGGACAGCAGTTTAAGATATGGCTACACCTTC. Its translation: CAIGDSSLRYGYTF.

This clonotype was counted between two and nine times. CDR3 in DNA: TGTGCCAGCAGCGTAGCATCGGTCGTCGACGGAAACACCATATATTTT. Protein product: CASSVASVVDGNTIYF. The genes are TRBV9 and TRBJ1-3; D remains unclear. V gave up 0 bases and J gave up 4 bases, with 14 bases separating them. This CDR3 has 16 residues. From germline, CDR1 is SGDLS and CDR2 YYNGEE. The whole variable domain, remainder taken from reference TRBV9 and TRBJ1-3, is DSGVTQTPKHLITATGQRVTLRCSPRSGDLSVYWYQQSLDQGLQFLIQYYNGEERAKGNILERFSAQQFPDLHSELNLSSLELGDSALYFCASSVASVVDGNTIYFGEGSWLTVV.

The chain carries TRBV15 and TRBJ1-3; D unresolved. V lost 6 bases, J lost 3 bases, and 3 bases lay in between. CDR1 and CDR2 from the germline V gene are LNHNV and YYDKDF (reference sequence). The CDR3 length is 11 residues. CDR3 sequence reads: CATSRGNTIYF. DNA of the CDR3: TGTGCCACCAGTCGTGGAAACACCATATATTTT.

The CDR3 sequence: CASSQDRINTEAFF. CDR3 nucleotide sequence: TGTGCCAGCAGCCAAGATCGGATTAACACTGAAGCTTTCTTT. The rearrangement joins TRBV3-1 to TRBJ1-1; D not certain. Germline CDR1 is LGHDT and CDR2 is YNNKEL (reference sequence). This CDR3 has 14 residues. Trimming stripped 0 bases from V and 2 bases from J, with 7 bases between.

Only a few counts were recorded for this clonotype. The chain employs TRBV29-1 and TRBJ2-1, with a tentative D call TRBD1 (6 bases). Trimming shortened V by 4 bases and J by 2 bases, and 12 bases separated the two germline ends. CDR3 length: 14 amino acids. Germline V gene sequence: CDR1 SQVTM, CDR2 ANQGSEA. This CDR3 reads CSVVKQGTYNEQFF. The CDR3 nucleotides are TGCAGCGTTGTAAAACAGGGAACCTACAATGAGCAGTTCTTC.

The rearrangement links TRBV7-6 to TRBJ2-7; D gene uncertain. Germline CDR1 and CDR2: SGHVS and FNYEAQ. V lost 5 bases, J lost 1 base, and 12 bases lay in between. CDR3 length: 14 amino acids. The CDR3 DNA reads TGTGCCAGCAGCCCCATGACGAGATCCTACGAGCAGTACTTC. This codes for CASSPMTRSYEQYF.

This clonotype showed up just once. The chain couples TRBV5-1 to TRBJ2-1; TRBD2 matches 8 bases. The germline CDR1 and CDR2 sequences are SGHRS and YFSETQ. V gave up 3 bases and J gave up 5 bases; unmatched junction bases: 10. The CDR3 length is 16 residues. The CDR3 protein is CASSWTGTSSHNEQFF. CDR3 nucleotides: TGCGCCAGCAGCTGGACCGGGACTAGTTCCCACAATGAGCAGTTCTTC.

This sequence joins TRBV12-3 or TRBV12-4 and TRBJ2-4; D possibly corresponds to TRBD1 (6 bases). V was trimmed by 5 bases and J by 0 bases, leaving 14 bases between them. The CDR3 runs to 16 residues. The chain's CDR3 is CASSRGLNLAKNIQYF. CDR3 DNA: TGTGCCAGCAGTAGGGGGTTAAACCTAGCCAAAAACATTCAGTACTTC.

This clonotype counts as medium-sized. This chain joins TRBV20-1 and TRBJ2-1, with 12 bases identical to TRBD2. V lost 1 base to trimming and J lost 4 bases; unmatched junction nucleotides: 2. Germline V CDR1 and CDR2: DFQATT, SNEGSKA (reference sequence). The CDR3 extends over 15 amino acids. CDR3 nucleotide sequence: TGCAGTGCTAGAGCTCTAGCGGGAGGGTACAATGAGCAGTTCTTC. This gives the protein CSARALAGGYNEQFF.

This clonotype was picked up many times. The genes are TRBV9 and TRBJ2-1; no definite D call. Germline V gene lookup returns CDR1 SGDLS and CDR2 YYNGEE. The CDR3 length is 15 residues. V lost 4 bases to trimming and J lost 7 bases, with 18 bases between them. The CDR3 sequence: CASSPTDHPGNEQFF. CDR3 coding DNA: TGTGCCAGCAGCCCGACGGACCATCCTGGGAATGAGCAGTTCTTC.

The rearrangement uses TRBV19 and TRBJ2-1, with unresolved D. Germline V CDR1 and CDR2: LNHDA, SQIVND (reference sequence). Trimming left V 3 bases short and J 5 bases short, with 8 bases between. The CDR3 length is 13 residues. Here the CDR3 reads CASSIRIHNEQFF. The CDR3 nucleotides read TGTGCCAGTAGTATTAGAATCCACAATGAGCAGTTCTTC.

This clonotype came up a few times. The chain joins TRBV6-5 to TRBJ2-5; D remains unclear. This CDR3 comprises 15 residues. Germline CDR1 MNHEY, CDR2 SVGAGI. V was pared by 6 bases and J by 0 bases, with 14 bases between. CDR3 DNA: TGTGCCAGCAGCCCTTGGGCAGGAGACCAAGAGACCCAGTACTTC. Protein product: CASSPWAGDQETQYF.

The chain links TRBV12-3 or TRBV12-4 to TRBJ2-7; the D gene is possibly TRBD2 (6 bases). Deletions cut 1 base from V and 4 bases from J, with 14 bases between. The CDR3 totals 15 residues. CDR3 sequence: CASSLGAGPVYEQYF. CDR3 DNA sequence: TGTGCCAGCAGTTTAGGCGCGGGGCCGGTATACGAGCAGTACTTC.

This clonotype has only a few counts. This chain uses TRBV4-2 with TRBJ2-1; D may be TRBD2 (5 bases). The V end lost 1 base, the J end lost 5 bases, and 15 bases lay between the germline ends. Germline CDR1 is LGHNA and CDR2 is YNFKEQ. The length of the CDR3 is 16 residues. The CDR3 DNA reads as TGTGCCAGCAGCCAAGGGGGAGCGATTCGAGACAATGAGCAGTTCTTC. It specifies CASSQGGAIRDNEQFF.

This clonotype was seen a few times. This chain joins TRBV7-9 and TRBJ2-2, with 7 bases that match TRBD2. The germline CDR1 and CDR2 sequences are SEHNR and FQNEAQ (reference sequence). With V trimmed by 5 bases and J by 6 bases, 3 bases remained unmatched. The CDR3 is 13 residues long. CDR3 nucleotide sequence: TGTGCCAGCAGCCCGGGGGGTGCCGGGGAGCTGTTTTTT. Its translation is CASSPGGAGELFF.

There are many counts of this clonotype. The gene calls are TRBV15 and TRBJ2-1, with D hard to call. Between the trimmed V and J ends, which lost 7 bases and 8 bases, there was a span of 21 bases. The CDR3 sequence is 15 residues long. CDR1 is LNHNV, CDR2 YYDKDF, per germline (reference sequence). CDR3 bases: TGTGCCACCACCCCAGACCAGTCCGGACCTGATGAGCAGTTCTTC. Protein: CATTPDQSGPDEQFF.

There are many counts of this clonotype. This chain links TRBV18 with TRBJ1-5, with D uncertain. From germline, CDR1 is KGHSH and CDR2 LQKENI. Trimming took 1 base from V and 6 from J, leaving 7 bases between them. The CDR3 is 13 residues long. The CDR3: CASSPRNSQPQHF. DNA of the CDR3: TGTGCCAGCTCACCACGGAACAGTCAGCCCCAGCATTTT.

This clonotype was recorded at least ten times. This chain links TRBV3-1 with TRBJ1-4; D is undetermined. The germline gives CDR1 LGHDT, CDR2 YNNKEL (reference sequence). There are 13 residues in the CDR3. Trimming cost V 4 bases and J 7 bases, with 10 bases left between them. CDR3 sequence (DNA): TGTGCCAGCAGCCGTAATGAGGGTGAAAAACTGTTTTTT. Translating it yields CASSRNEGEKLFF.

This clonotype occurred many times. The V call is TRBV20-1, the J call TRBJ1-1; TRBD1 might be the D (6 bases). Germline V gene lookup returns CDR1 DFQATT and CDR2 SNEGSKA (reference sequence). The CDR3 has 13 amino acids. Trimming took 8 bases from V and 6 from J, leaving 19 bases between them. CDR3 in amino acids: CSSLGGAPSEAFF. DNA for the CDR3: TGCAGTAGCCTAGGGGGGGCTCCGTCTGAAGCTTTCTTT.

V usage is TRBV12-3 or TRBV12-4 and J usage is TRBJ1-1; D gene uncertain. V dropped 2 bases and J dropped 0 bases, with 4 bases sitting between them. This CDR3 comprises 13 residues. As DNA, the CDR3 is TGTGCCAGCAGTTTAACCATGAACACTGAAGCTTTCTTT. Its translation: CASSLTMNTEAFF.

The J gene is TRBJ2-7, the V gene TRBV20-1, with D possibly TRBD2 on 5 matching bases. Deletions cut 6 bases from V and 4 bases from J, with 10 bases between. Per the germline V gene, CDR1 is DFQATT and CDR2 is SNEGSKA (reference sequence). The CDR3 has 11 residues. CDR3 in DNA: TGCAGTGCGGAACTAGTATACGAGCAGTACTTC. Translation: CSAELVYEQYF.